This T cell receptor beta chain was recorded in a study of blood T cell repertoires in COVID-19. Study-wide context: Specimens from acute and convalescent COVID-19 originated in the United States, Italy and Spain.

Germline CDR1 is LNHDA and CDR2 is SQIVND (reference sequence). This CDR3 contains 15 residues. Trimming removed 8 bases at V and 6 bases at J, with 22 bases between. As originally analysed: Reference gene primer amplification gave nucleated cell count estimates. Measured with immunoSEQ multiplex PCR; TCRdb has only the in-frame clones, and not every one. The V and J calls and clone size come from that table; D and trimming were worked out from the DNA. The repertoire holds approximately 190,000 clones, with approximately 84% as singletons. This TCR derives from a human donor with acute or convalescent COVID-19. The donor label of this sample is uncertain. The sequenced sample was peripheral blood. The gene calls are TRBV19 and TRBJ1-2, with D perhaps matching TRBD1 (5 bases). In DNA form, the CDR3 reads TGTGCCAGTGCTCCCTTAAAAGGAGGGGATAATGGCTACACCTTC. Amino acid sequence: CASAPLKGGDNGYTF.